The 16 T cell receptor beta chains given below trace back to one sample, sequenced in a study of shared clonotypes between healthy human individuals. Sequenced by immunoSEQ multiplex PCR; TCRdb stores in-frame clones only, minus some. There are hundreds of thousands of clones in the sample; 90% to 97% occur only once, and about 0.11% lies in the top ten. Terminally differentiated effector memory CD45RA+ cells were excluded from the naive CD8 cells, which were CD45RO-negative and positively selected for CCR7. What was sequenced was naive CD8+ T cells sorted from blood. These receptors came from a woman younger than 45 in good health.

The chain uses TRBV28 and TRBJ2-2; D might be TRBD2 (7 bases). The germline V gene has CDR1 MDHEN and CDR2 SYDVKM. Trimming pared 5 bases from V and 6 bases from J, leaving 19 bases between. This CDR3 comprises 16 residues. The CDR3 spells CASSPRGGGPSGELFF. As DNA, the CDR3 is TGTGCCAGCAGTCCCCGAGGGGGAGGGCCGTCCGGGGAGCTGTTTTTT.

V is TRBV6-6 and J is TRBJ1-1; D not resolved. The V gene lost 6 bases and the J gene lost 12 bases, with 14 bases spanning the gap. This CDR3 comprises 11 residues. Germline CDR1 and CDR2: MNHNY and SVGAGI (reference sequence). The chain's CDR3 is CASSPGRETFF. The CDR3 region has the DNA TGTGCCAGCAGCCCGGGGAGGGAGACTTTCTTT.

This chain joins TRBV4-2 and TRBJ2-5; TRBD1 might be the D (6 bases). TRBJ2-7 matches the DNA end more closely, so the J call is doubtful. CDR1 is LGHNA, CDR2 YNFKEQ, per germline. The CDR3 has 15 residues. CDR3 DNA: TGTGCCAGCAGCCAAGGAGGGGGAGTTTCCTACGAGCAGTACTTC. Translating it yields CASSQGGGVSYEQYF.

The V and J genes are TRBV27 and TRBJ1-2, with 9 nucleotides matching TRBD1. CDR1 MNHEY and CDR2 SMNVEV come from the germline V gene (reference sequence). V shed 6 bases, J shed 5 bases, and the junction held 1 base outside the gene matches. This CDR3 comprises 12 residues. The CDR3 sequence is CASRGTGYGYTF. In DNA, the CDR3 is TGTGCCAGCAGAGGGACAGGGTATGGCTACACCTTC.

V usage is TRBV28 and J usage is TRBJ2-1, with D maybe TRBD2 (6 bases). CDR3 size: 10 residues. Germline loops: CDR1 MDHEN, CDR2 SYDVKM. V dropped 3 bases and J dropped 12 bases, with 6 bases sitting between them. The CDR3 DNA sequence: TGTGCCAGCAGTTTCGGGAGGCAGTTCTTC. Translated, it gives CASSFGRQFF.

The V call is TRBV7-9, the J call TRBJ2-2; the match to TRBD2 covers 11 bases. Germline V gene lookup returns CDR1 SEHNR and CDR2 FQNEAQ (reference sequence). Trimming cost V 1 base and J 3 bases; bases outside gene matches: 4. This CDR3 comprises 17 residues. In nucleotides, the CDR3 is TGTGCCAGCAGCTTAGGGGGACTAGCGGTTTACACCGGGGAGCTGTTTTTT. Translated, it gives CASSLGGLAVYTGELFF.

V is TRBV27 and J is TRBJ2-1; 7 bases align to TRBD1. Germline loops: CDR1 MNHEY, CDR2 SMNVEV (reference sequence). With 5 bases clipped from V and 4 bases from J, the junction kept 2 bases outside the gene matches. There are 13 residues in the CDR3. In nucleotides, the CDR3 is TGTGCCAGCAGTATACAGGGGTACAATGAGCAGTTCTTC. It encodes CASSIQGYNEQFF.

J is TRBJ2-7 and V is TRBV2; 10 positions agree with TRBD1. J was trimmed by 7 bases and V by 5 bases; bases with no gene match: 8. There are 14 residues in the CDR3. Per germline, CDR1 SNHLY and CDR2 FYNNEI. CDR3 in amino acids: CASSTPGQGGEQYF. The CDR3 DNA follows: TGTGCCAGCAGTACACCCGGACAGGGGGGTGAGCAGTACTTC.

This rearrangement joins TRBV27 to TRBJ1-5; no firm D call. Germline lookup yields CDR1 MNHEY and CDR2 SMNVEV (reference sequence). The CDR3 runs 15 residues. Trimming stripped 7 bases from V and 1 base from J, with 14 bases between. The CDR3 is CASNCGDGSNQPQHF. The CDR3 nucleotides are TGTGCCAGCAATTGTGGGGATGGGAGCAATCAGCCCCAGCATTTT.

The chain employs TRBV7-2 and TRBJ2-1; D not resolved. Trimming stripped 5 bases from V and 6 bases from J, with 23 bases between. CDR1 and CDR2 from the germline V gene are SGHTA and FQGNSA. The CDR3 runs to 17 residues. The CDR3 is CASSPKVLVLLSNEQFF. In DNA, the CDR3 is TGTGCCAGCAGCCCAAAAGTCCTAGTTCTGCTTTCCAATGAGCAGTTCTTC.

In its sample, this clone was seen a few times. The DNA for the CDR3 is TGTGCCAGCAGCGGAGGACAGGCCACCCCCTACGAGCAGTACTTC. It encodes CASSGGQATPYEQYF. The V gene is TRBV7-9, the J gene TRBJ2-7; TRBD1 matches at 7 bases. V shed 5 bases, J shed 2 bases, and the junction held 9 bases outside the gene matches. The CDR3 is 15 residues long. The germline gives CDR1 SEHNR, CDR2 FQNEAQ (reference sequence).

This clone was observed a few times. The V gene is TRBV20-1, the J gene TRBJ2-1; possibly TRBD2 for D (5 bases). V shed 4 bases and J shed 9 bases, with 10 bases lying between them. The V gene's germline CDR1 is DFQATT and CDR2 SNEGSKA (reference sequence). The CDR3 runs to 11 residues. CDR3 protein: CSAILGIEQFF. In DNA, the CDR3 is TGCAGTGCTATACTAGGAATTGAGCAGTTCTTC.

This sequence joins TRBV2 and TRBJ2-1, with TRBD1 identical over 11 bases. The J segment lost 7 bases and the V segment lost 3 bases, leaving 5 bases of the junction unmatched. The CDR3 length is 15 residues. Germline V gives CDR1 SNHLY, CDR2 FYNNEI. CDR3: CASSEGTGGGNEQFF. The CDR3 nucleotides are TGTGCCAGCAGTGAGGGGACAGGGGGTGGGAATGAGCAGTTCTTC. The whole variable domain, remainder taken from reference TRBV2 and TRBJ2-1, is EPEVTQTPSHQVTQMGQEVILRCVPISNHLYFYWYRQILGQKVEFLVSFYNNEISEKSEIFDDQFSVERPDGSNFTLKIRSTKLEDSAMYFCASSEGTGGGNEQFFGPGTRLTVL.

Turning to this clone: In the same sample, other DNA sequences code for this CDR3. The rearrangement uses TRBV5-6 and TRBJ2-1; the match to TRBD2 covers 7 bases. Germline V gene sequence: CDR1 SGHDT, CDR2 YYEEEE. The CDR3 contains 15 residues. The ends lost 3 bases at V and 0 bases at J; junction bases unmatched: 3. CDR3: CASSYGGSSYNEQFF. The CDR3, as DNA: TGTGCCAGCAGCTATGGCGGGAGCTCCTACAATGAGCAGTTCTTC.

This clone showed up just once. This chain joins TRBV10-2 and TRBJ2-1; 7 bases line up with TRBD2. V gave up 7 bases and J gave up 0 bases; unmatched junction bases: 6. The V gene's germline CDR1 is WSHSY and CDR2 SAAADI. The CDR3 length is 15 residues. DNA for the CDR3: TGCGCCAGCAACCGGGACTACAGCTCCTACAATGAGCAGTTCTTC. Its protein product is CASNRDYSSYNEQFF.

The genes are TRBV13 and TRBJ1-3; D gene ambiguous. Germline loops: CDR1 PRHDT, CDR2 FYEKMQ (reference sequence). CDR3 length: 12 residues. V dropped 5 bases and J dropped 2 bases, with 4 bases sitting between them. The CDR3 loop reads CASSKTGNTIYF. CDR3 bases: TGTGCCAGCAGCAAAACTGGAAACACCATATATTTT.